The source of this TCR beta chain is a study of circulating and synovial CD4+ cells in juvenile arthritis. Points on this clone: Its specificity is unknown.

Data came from immunoSEQ multiplex PCR; TCRdb stores just in-frame clones and leaves some out. The table includes around 32,000 clones, nearly 95% detected once. Regarding the study as a whole: These repertoires were less diverse than bulk blood CD4 repertoires. Overlap with synovium rose as more T cells were sequenced. Circulating pathogenic-like and bulk T cells looked alike by Vbeta family usage.

Germline V gene lookup returns CDR1 SEHNR and CDR2 FQNEAQ (reference sequence). The CDR3 extends over 14 amino acids. With V trimmed by 3 bases and J by 3 bases, 2 bases remained unmatched. The sequence came from a human donor with juvenile idiopathic arthritis. Sequenced sample: CD4+ T cells from blood. The gene calls are TRBV7-9 and TRBJ2-1; 7 bases are a match to TRBD2. The CDR3: CASSFGTNYNEQFF. As DNA, the CDR3 is TGTGCCAGCAGCTTTGGGACTAACTACAATGAGCAGTTCTTC.